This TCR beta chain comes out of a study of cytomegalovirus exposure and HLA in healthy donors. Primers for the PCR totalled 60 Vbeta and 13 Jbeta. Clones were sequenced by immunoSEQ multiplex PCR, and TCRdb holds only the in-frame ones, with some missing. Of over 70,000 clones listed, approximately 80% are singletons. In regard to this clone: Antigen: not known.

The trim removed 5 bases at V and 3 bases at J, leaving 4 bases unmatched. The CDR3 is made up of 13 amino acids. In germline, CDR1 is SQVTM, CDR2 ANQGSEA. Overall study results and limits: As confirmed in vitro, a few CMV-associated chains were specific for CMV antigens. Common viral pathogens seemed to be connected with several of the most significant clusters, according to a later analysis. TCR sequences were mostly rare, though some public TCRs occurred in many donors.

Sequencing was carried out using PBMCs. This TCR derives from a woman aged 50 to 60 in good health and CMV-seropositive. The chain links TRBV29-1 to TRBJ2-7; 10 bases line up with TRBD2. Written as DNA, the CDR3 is TGCAGCGTTATTCCTAGCGGGAGCTACGAGCAGTACGTC. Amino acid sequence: CSVIPSGSYEQYV.